Listed below are T cell receptor beta chains from one sample, sequenced in a study of blood T cell repertoires in COVID-19. The table came from immunoSEQ multiplex PCR; TCRdb's copy has only in-frame clones and leaves some out. The sample shows just over 250,000 clones, about 91% of them seen only once. Sequencing was done on a sample of peripheral blood. These receptors all come from a young adult with COVID-19, enrolled during active disease. Each CDR3 is given with its conserved first and last residue. D genes are given only for firm matches. A clone size is listed for some rows: how often the clone was seen (once, few, many), or a class if it is expanded.

d_gene	v_gene	abundance	j_gene	CDR3aa	CDR3nt
-	TRBV2	-	TRBJ2-6	CASGPDQKQGHPGANVLTF	TGTGCCAGCGGACCAGATCAAAAGCAGGGGCATCCTGGGGCCAACGTCCTGACTTTC
-	TRBV5-1	-	TRBJ2-7	CASWGEEGDEQYF	TGCGCCAGCTGGGGCGAGGAAGGTGACGAGCAGTACTTC
-	TRBV28	-	TRBJ2-1	CATERGNPYNEQFF	TGTGCCACAGAACGAGGGAACCCCTACAATGAGCAGTTCTTC
TRBD1	TRBV27	once	TRBJ1-6	CASRFTWDRVNSPLHF	TGTGCCAGCAGGTTTACCTGGGACAGGGTAAATTCACCCCTCCACTTT
TRBD2	TRBV5-1	once	TRBJ2-1	CASSLSGTSGNEQFF	TGCGCCAGCAGCTTAAGTGGGACTAGCGGCAATGAGCAGTTCTTC
TRBD1	TRBV5-1	-	TRBJ2-7	CASSASGQPTSYEQYF	TGCGCCAGCAGCGCATCGGGACAGCCAACTTCCTACGAGCAGTACTTC
TRBD2	TRBV4-2	-	TRBJ2-3	CASSRTGGEGTDTQYF	TGTGCCAGCAGCCGTACGGGAGGGGAGGGCACAGATACGCAGTATTTT
TRBD2	TRBV4-2	-	TRBJ2-5	CASGEAGGPILTQYF	TGTGCCAGCGGGGAAGCGGGAGGGCCCATATTGACCCAGTACTTC
-	TRBV9	-	TRBJ2-7	CASSVAGQGHEQYF	TGTGCCAGCAGCGTAGCTGGGCAGGGCCACGAGCAGTACTTC
-	TRBV6-4	-	TRBJ2-1	CASSARLGAGEQFF	TGTGCCAGCAGTGCCCGCTTGGGGGCGGGTGAGCAGTTCTTC
-	TRBV19	-	TRBJ2-3	CASSIGRYADTQYF	TGTGCCAGTAGTATTGGGCGTTATGCAGATACGCAGTATTTT
-	TRBV5-4	-	TRBJ2-1	CASSLKAGSSYNEQFF	TGTGCCAGCAGCCTCAAAGCGGGCAGCTCCTACAATGAGCAGTTCTTC
TRBD2	TRBV24-1	-	TRBJ2-2	CATSDSTGTTNTGELFF	TGTGCCACCAGTGATTCCACCGGGACTACCAACACCGGGGAGCTGTTTTTT
-	TRBV15	-	TRBJ2-1	CATSRVTGVDEQFF	TGTGCCACCAGCAGAGTCACGGGAGTGGATGAGCAGTTCTTC
-	TRBV5-1	-	TRBJ1-1	CASMGGENTEAFF	TGCGCCAGCATGGGAGGGGAGAACACTGAAGCTTTCTTT
TRBD1	TRBV5-5	-	TRBJ1-4	CASSWGQGYEKLFF	TGTGCCAGCAGCTGGGGACAGGGTTACGAAAAACTGTTTTTT
-	TRBV28	-	TRBJ2-7	CASSPSLAGPYEQYF	TGTGCCAGCAGCCCCTCCCTAGCTGGACCCTACGAGCAGTACTTC
-	TRBV24-1	-	TRBJ2-7	CATSDESTGLEQYF	TGTGCCACCAGTGACGAATCGACAGGTTTGGAGCAGTACTTC
TRBD1	TRBV9	few	TRBJ1-2	CASSAKGVRGNYGYTF	TGTGCCAGCAGCGCTAAAGGGGTCAGGGGGAACTATGGCTACACCTTC
-	TRBV4-2	-	TRBJ2-7	CASSQDGGIFSYEQYF	TGTGCCAGCAGCCAAGATGGAGGGATTTTCTCCTACGAGCAGTACTTC
-	TRBV7-9	-	TRBJ2-7	CASSGEGRTYEQYF	TGTGCCAGCAGCGGGGAAGGGAGGACCTACGAGCAGTACTTC
TRBD1	TRBV7-9	-	TRBJ2-1	CASSLGDSLYNEQFF	TGTGCCAGCAGCTTAGGGGACAGCTTATACAATGAGCAGTTCTTC
TRBD2	TRBV6-5	-	TRBJ2-3	CASSSRTRSDTQYF	TGTGCCAGCAGTTCTCGGACTAGATCAGATACGCAGTATTTT
-	TRBV7-9	-	TRBJ1-5	CASSYGDSGNQPQHF	TGTGCCAGCAGCTACGGAGACAGTGGCAATCAGCCCCAGCATTTT
TRBD2	TRBV19	-	TRBJ2-5	CASSPGGETQYF	TGTGCCAGTAGTCCGGGAGGGGAGACCCAGTACTTC
-	TRBV20-1	-	TRBJ2-5	CSASVQGIQETQYF	TGCAGTGCTAGTGTACAGGGCATCCAAGAGACCCAGTACTTC
-	TRBV25-1	-	TRBJ1-4	CASSEKGNEKLFF	TGTGCCAGCAGTGAAAAGGGGAATGAAAAACTGTTTTTT
TRBD1	TRBV3-1/TRBV3-2	-	TRBJ2-2	CASSQARGFGTGELFF	TGTGCCAGCAGCCAAGCCAGGGGGTTTGGCACCGGGGAGCTGTTTTTT
-	TRBV5-6	-	TRBJ2-5	CASSLAQGIQETQYF	TGTGCCAGCAGCTTGGCCCAGGGAATCCAGGAGACCCAGTACTTC
-	TRBV3-1/TRBV3-2	-	TRBJ2-5	CASSPRGSEIQETQYF	TGTGCCAGCAGCCCCCGTGGTAGCGAGATCCAAGAGACCCAGTACTTC
-	TRBV4-2	-	TRBJ2-7	CASSQDLGFYEQYF	TGTGCCAGCAGCCAAGATCTCGGGTTCTACGAGCAGTACTTC
TRBD1	TRBV24-1	-	TRBJ2-5	CATSDLQGDQETQYF	TGTGCCACCAGTGATTTGCAGGGGGACCAAGAGACCCAGTACTTC
TRBD2	TRBV7-6	once	TRBJ2-7	CASSWGLAGGGEQYF	TGTGCCAGCAGCTGGGGACTAGCCGGTGGGGGGGAGCAGTACTTC
-	TRBV10-3	-	TRBJ2-3	CAISIAGTPADTQYF	TGTGCCATCAGTATCGCCGGGACTCCCGCAGATACGCAGTATTTT
-	TRBV18	-	TRBJ1-2	CASSPGQFNYGYTF	TGTGCCAGCTCTCCCGGACAGTTTAACTATGGCTACACCTTC
TRBD2	TRBV19	-	TRBJ2-2	CASSRLAGGTGELFF	TGTGCCAGTAGTCGACTAGCGGGAGGGACCGGGGAGCTGTTTTTT
-	TRBV27	-	TRBJ1-6	CASSSHDQGLFLPLHF	TGTGCCAGCAGTTCCCACGACCAGGGGTTGTTTCTCCCCCTCCACTTT
TRBD2	TRBV5-6	-	TRBJ2-2	CASSTVIAGGYTGELFF	TGTGCCAGCAGTACGGTTATAGCGGGAGGGTACACCGGGGAGCTGTTTTTT
TRBD2	TRBV24-1	-	TRBJ2-7	CATSEPGGPSAYEQYF	TGTGCCACCAGTGAGCCGGGGGGACCTAGTGCCTACGAGCAGTACTTC
TRBD2	TRBV5-5	once	TRBJ2-7	CASTTSGPSSYEQYF	TGTGCCAGCACTACTAGCGGGCCCAGCTCCTACGAGCAGTACTTC
-	TRBV3-1/TRBV3-2	once	TRBJ1-2	CASSPSSGALNYGYTF	TGTGCCAGCAGCCCCTCGAGCGGGGCCTTAAACTATGGCTACACCTTC
-	TRBV4-1	-	TRBJ2-7	CASSQVLRSSYEQYF	TGCGCCAGCAGCCAAGTTCTGCGGAGCTCCTACGAGCAGTACTTC
-	TRBV10-3	-	TRBJ2-4	CAIRSDTGDIQYF	TGTGCCATCAGGAGCGATACTGGAGACATTCAGTACTTC
TRBD1	TRBV5-1	-	TRBJ2-2	CASSGDRGDTGELFF	TGCGCCAGCAGCGGGGACAGGGGCGACACCGGGGAGCTGTTTTTT
TRBD2	TRBV29-1	-	TRBJ2-5	CSVQGTSDHQETQYF	TGCAGCGTTCAGGGGACTAGCGATCATCAAGAGACCCAGTACTTC
-	TRBV5-1	-	TRBJ1-3	CASSLEGTGNTIYF	TGCGCCAGCAGCTTAGAGGGAACTGGAAACACCATATATTTT
-	TRBV19	-	TRBJ2-3	CASSILATSTDTQYF	TGTGCCAGTAGTATACTAGCTACTAGCACAGATACGCAGTATTTT
TRBD1	TRBV11-2	-	TRBJ2-7	CASSRDRGGYEQYF	TGTGCCAGCAGCCGTGACAGGGGGGGCTACGAGCAGTACTTC